The 8 T cell receptor beta chains reported below all come from one sample, sequenced in a study of T cell responses to AZD1222 COVID-19 vaccine. Using immunoSEQ multiplex PCR, the repertoire was profiled, and TCRdb retains in-frame clones only, with some absent. The data hold roughly 130,000 clones, with about nine tenths observed a single time. Sequencing was performed on peripheral blood, taken on day 0 of AZD1222 vaccination. All receptors come from an adult in good health.

The chain combines TRBV27 with TRBJ1-1, with D unresolved. Germline CDR1 is MNHEY and CDR2 is SMNVEV (reference sequence). Trimming removed 3 bases from V and 1 base from J, with 12 bases in between. The CDR3 totals 15 residues. DNA of the CDR3: TGTGCCAGCAGTTTTAACCCGTCCGGGAACACTGAAGCTTTCTTT. Its translation: CASSFNPSGNTEAFF.

The rearrangement joins TRBV4-1 to TRBJ1-4, with no clear D. This CDR3 contains 15 residues. Per germline, CDR1 MGHRA and CDR2 YSYEKL. V was shortened by 2 bases and J by 0 bases, with 7 bases between the two germline ends. This chain's CDR3 is CASSQRQTTNEKLFF. DNA of the CDR3: TGCGCCAGCAGCCAAAGGCAGACAACTAATGAAAAACTGTTTTTT.

A remark on this clone: Other nucleotide sequences from this sample produce the same CDR3. This rearrangement joins TRBV18 to TRBJ2-7, with D tentatively TRBD1 or TRBD2 (5 bases each). Per germline, CDR1 KGHSH and CDR2 LQKENI. V was shortened by 6 bases and J by 2 bases, with 11 bases between the two germline ends. The CDR3 sequence is 13 residues long. The CDR3: CASSPGTTYEQYF. As DNA, the CDR3 is TGTGCCAGCTCCCCGGGGACCACCTACGAGCAGTACTTC.

This chain joins TRBV19 and TRBJ1-5; 7 nucleotides align to TRBD1. Trimming cost V 7 bases and J 2 bases; bases outside gene matches: 5. The CDR3 sequence is 14 residues long. Germline V gene sequence: CDR1 LNHDA, CDR2 SQIVND (reference sequence). The CDR3 DNA sequence: TGTGCCAGTAACCACAGGGGTGGCAATCAGCCCCAGCATTTT. Translation gives CASNHRGGNQPQHF. The variable domain in full, completed from reference TRBV19 and TRBJ1-5, reads DGGITQSPKYLFRKEGQNVTLSCEQNLNHDAMYWYRQDPGQGLRLIYYSQIVNDFQKGDIAEGYSVSREKKESFPLTVTSAQKNPTAFYLCASNHRGGNQPQHFGDGTRLSIL.

The chain carries TRBV9 and TRBJ2-3; 9 positions match TRBD2. J lost 2 bases, V lost 0 bases, and 4 bases had no gene match. The CDR3 loop spans 16 amino acids. CDR1 is SGDLS and CDR2 is YYNGEE in the germline V gene. For the CDR3, the DNA is TGTGCCAGCAGCGTAGGTTCTAGCGGGGCCACAGATACGCAGTATTTT. It is translated as CASSVGSSGATDTQYF.

This clone was recorded a few times. This sequence joins TRBV3-1 (or the pseudogene TRBV3-2) and TRBJ2-7; D possibly corresponds to TRBD2 (7 bases). There are 17 residues in the CDR3. V lost 3 bases to trimming and J lost 4 bases, with 22 bases between them. Germline values: CDR1 LGHDT, CDR2 YNNKEL (reference sequence). The CDR3 DNA sequence: TGTGCCAGCAGCCAGGGGGACTGGCGGGGGCAAAGATACGAGCAGTACTTC. This translates into CASSQGDWRGQRYEQYF.

The chain is built from TRBV30 and TRBJ2-7; 8 bases line up with TRBD1. Germline CDR1 is GTSNPN and CDR2 is SVGIG (reference sequence). V dropped 4 bases and J dropped 10; count of bases not matched to a gene: 12. The CDR3 is made up of 13 amino acids. CDR3 loop: CAWTSPAGGPQYF. The DNA of the CDR3 is TGTGCCTGGACCAGTCCTGCAGGGGGCCCTCAGTACTTC.

The V call is TRBV2, the J call TRBJ2-2, with D tentatively TRBD2 (5 bases). In germline, CDR1 is SNHLY, CDR2 FYNNEI. Trimming took 8 bases from V and 4 from J, leaving 14 bases between them. CDR3 length: 14 amino acids. CDR3 in amino acids: CASEAASRTGELFF. CDR3 nucleotide sequence: TGTGCCAGCGAAGCGGCGAGTCGCACCGGGGAGCTGTTTTTT.